This T cell receptor beta chain emerged from a study of cytomegalovirus exposure and HLA in healthy donors. Whole-study results and caveats: Clonal expansion, a later analysis showed, was greater in HLA-associated TCR beta chains than in equally common others.

The CDR3 contains 19 residues. Germline CDR1 SNHLY, CDR2 FYNNEI. V shed 6 bases and J 5 bases; nucleotides not matched to a gene: 22. Of note for this clone: What it recognizes is unknown.

60 Vbeta and 13 Jbeta primers were used in PCR. This table comes from immunoSEQ multiplex PCR, and its TCRdb copy is limited to in-frame clones, with some not included. Of some 150,000 clones listed, around 80% are singletons. The chain joins TRBV2 to TRBJ2-5, with TRBD1 matching 9 bases. The TCR was taken from a female donor in good health and CMV-seronegative. The sample comprised PBMCs. Here the CDR3 reads CASRTLMTGGGPFRETQYF. The CDR3 DNA follows: TGTGCCAGCAGAACTCTAATGACAGGGGGGGGGCCGTTTAGGGAGACCCAGTACTTC.